The 6 T cell receptor beta chains reported below all come from one sample, sequenced in a study of blood T cells in healthy people across ages. With a J-beta primer mix and a sample-barcoded 5' primer, a second PCR ran about 7 to 11 cycles. MiXCR was run by TCRdb on the 5' RACE reads, yielding one entry per CDR3 protein. The table lists 380,000 or so distinct CDR3 sequences, 45% to 60% of them singletons, with 50% to 65% in the top ten. Sequencing was performed on blood. These receptors all stem from a man in his 60s in good health.

Only a few counts were recorded for this clonotype. The chain carries TRBV20-1 and TRBJ2-7, with a possible D match to TRBD2 (6 bases). Germline V gene data show CDR1 as DFQATT and CDR2 as SNEGSKA (reference sequence). V lost 5 bases and J 0 bases, leaving 11 bases between the germline ends. The CDR3 spans 13 residues. The CDR3 DNA reads TGCAGTGCTGGAGGGTTAAGCTCCTACGAGCAGTACTTC. Residues: CSAGGLSSYEQYF.

The V and J genes are TRBV7-3 and TRBJ2-1, with TRBD2 matching 7 bases. The germline CDR1 and CDR2 sequences are SGHTA and FQGTGA. This CDR3 region has 16 residues. Losses at the gene ends were 2 bases for V and 7 bases for J; bases not matched to a gene: 11. The CDR3 bases are TGTGCCAGCAGCTTATCGGGTGGCGGGAGCTGGAATGAGCAGTTCTTC. It is translated as CASSLSGGGSWNEQFF.

This clonotype appeared once. The rearrangement links TRBV3-1 to TRBJ2-7; D may be TRBD2 (6 bases). V lost 4 bases and J 6 bases, leaving 16 bases between the germline ends. Germline V gene lookup returns CDR1 LGHDT and CDR2 YNNKEL (reference sequence). The CDR3 spans 14 residues. The CDR3: CASSPARLGREQYF. Written as DNA, the CDR3 is TGTGCCAGCAGCCCCGCCCGACTAGGACGCGAGCAGTACTTC.

The chain has TRBV12-3 or TRBV12-4 and TRBJ2-4; 9 bases line up with TRBD2. V shed 4 bases and J 0 bases; nucleotides not matched to a gene: 13. The CDR3 length is 19 residues. The CDR3 DNA sequence: TGTGCCAGCAGTTCCAGCGGGGGGCTCCCAATTATAGCCAAAAACATTCAGTACTTC. Protein product: CASSSSGGLPIIAKNIQYF.

In its sample, this clonotype was seen a few times. The gene calls are TRBV12-3 or TRBV12-4 and TRBJ2-7, with TRBD1 matching over 7 bases. The CDR3 runs to 15 residues. J was trimmed by 4 bases and V by 5 bases; bases with no gene match: 11. The CDR3 DNA sequence: TGTGCCAGCAGTGGGACAGTTCGTGGTGATTACGAGCAGTACTTC. Translated, it gives CASSGTVRGDYEQYF.

This clonotype was seen ten or more times. The chain recombines TRBV7-2 with TRBJ2-5; 7 bases are a match to TRBD2. The V gene's germline CDR1 is SGHTA and CDR2 FQGNSA. V shed 0 bases, J shed 5 bases, and the junction held 6 bases outside the gene matches. This CDR3 spans 15 amino acids. The CDR3, as DNA: TGTGCCAGCAGCTTAGCGGGAGGGCCTTCGGAGACCCAGTACTTC. This sequence encodes CASSLAGGPSETQYF.